Following are 25 T cell receptor beta chains from one sample sequenced in a study of T cell repertoires in cytomegalovirus infection. TCRdb re-analysed the reads in MiXCR, keeping a single row per CDR3 protein. Here the sample spans under 120,000 distinct CDR3 sequences, roughly 39% being singletons. Their recognized antigens are unknown. Material: CD8+ T cells from cultured PBMCs, obtained from culture after CMV antigen stimulation. The receptors derive from a human donor in good health (CMV status not recorded). Some clones in this sample may be carry-over from other donors' samples.

V and J are TRBV4-1 and TRBJ1-5; D is perhaps TRBD1 (6 bases). There are 16 residues in the CDR3. Trimming shortened V by 1 base and J by 1 base, and 11 bases separated the two germline ends. Germline CDR1 and CDR2: MGHRA and YSYEKL. The CDR3 spells CASSQGTGMSNQPQHF. In nucleotides, the CDR3 is TGCGCCAGCAGCCAAGGAACAGGGATGAGCAATCAGCCCCAGCATTTT.

The V and J genes are TRBV7-2 and TRBJ2-7, with D tentatively TRBD2 (5 bases). Trimming pared 5 bases from V and 0 bases from J, leaving 17 bases between. In germline, CDR1 is SGHTA, CDR2 FQGNSA. The CDR3 consists of 16 residues. For the CDR3, the DNA is TGTGCCAGCAGCCCCAGAGAGGGATACATCTCCTACGAGCAGTACTTC. Translated: CASSPREGYISYEQYF.

This clonotype was observed once. V and J are TRBV2 and TRBJ1-1; D remains unclear. Trimming took off 3 bases at V and 1 base at J, with 9 bases between the two ends. Germline V lookup: CDR1 SNHLY, CDR2 FYNNEI. The CDR3 is made up of 14 amino acids. The CDR3 DNA follows: TGTGCCAGCAGTGAGATCGGTTCGAACACTGAAGCTTTCTTT. Amino acid sequence: CASSEIGSNTEAFF.

This clonotype was detected once. The chain combines TRBV5-4 with TRBJ2-3, with D unclear. The germline V and J ends were trimmed by 0 bases and 0 bases, with 8 bases remaining between them. The CDR3 extends over 15 amino acids. Per germline, CDR1 SGHNT and CDR2 YYREEE (reference sequence). CDR3 region: CASSLVDISTDTQYF. The CDR3 DNA follows: TGTGCCAGCAGCTTGGTGGATATTAGCACAGATACGCAGTATTTT.

The V gene is TRBV27, the J gene TRBJ1-5, with 10 bases lining up with TRBD1. Germline assignment: CDR1 MNHEY and CDR2 SMNVEV (reference sequence). With 5 bases clipped from V and 6 bases from J, the junction kept 10 bases outside the gene matches. There are 16 residues in the CDR3. In nucleotides, the CDR3 is TGTGCCAGCAGTCTTACCGGGACAGGGGTTGGTCAGCCCCAGCATTTT. Amino acids: CASSLTGTGVGQPQHF.

V usage is TRBV7-9 and J usage is TRBJ2-5; D uncertain. The germline V and J ends were trimmed by 8 bases and 2 bases, with 9 bases remaining between them. CDR1 SEHNR and CDR2 FQNEAQ come from the germline V gene (reference sequence). This CDR3 has 12 amino acids. CDR3 in amino acids: CASVSPQETQYF. As DNA, the CDR3 is TGTGCCAGCGTGTCCCCTCAAGAGACCCAGTACTTC.

This clonotype appeared many times. The chain is built from TRBV4-2 and TRBJ2-1; 10 bases line up with TRBD2. CDR3 length equals 17 residues. J lost 3 bases, V lost 0 bases, and 5 bases had no gene match. Germline V gene lookup returns CDR1 LGHNA and CDR2 YNFKEQ. The CDR3 region is CASSQDWTSGLYNEQFF. DNA of the CDR3: TGTGCCAGCAGCCAAGACTGGACTAGCGGCCTCTACAATGAGCAGTTCTTC.

V usage is TRBV7-2 and J usage is TRBJ2-1; D is undetermined. Germline CDR1 SGHTA, CDR2 FQGNSA. CDR3 length equals 15 residues. V was cut by 2 bases and J by 4 bases, with 12 bases left in between. The CDR3 DNA follows: TGTGCCAGCAGCTTATCCCCGGATCCTTACAATGAGCAGTTCTTC. Protein: CASSLSPDPYNEQFF.

This chain links TRBV2 with TRBJ1-4; TRBD1 matches 8 bases. There are 16 residues in the CDR3. Germline CDR1 is SNHLY and CDR2 is FYNNEI. Losses at the gene ends were 6 bases for V and 5 bases for J; bases not matched to a gene: 11. CDR3 residues: CASRDIQGVTNEKLFF. CDR3 in DNA: TGTGCCAGCAGAGATATACAGGGGGTAACAAATGAAAAACTGTTTTTT.

V usage is TRBV6-5 and J usage is TRBJ1-4; 7 nucleotides line up with TRBD1. In germline, CDR1 is MNHEY, CDR2 SVGAGI. This CDR3 spans 14 amino acids. The J segment lost 5 bases and the V segment lost 2 bases, leaving 2 bases of the junction unmatched. The CDR3 bases are TGTGCCAGCAGTTACACGACAGGGAATGAAAAACTGTTTTTT. This translates into CASSYTTGNEKLFF.

The chain links TRBV7-2 to TRBJ2-7, with TRBD2 identical over 10 bases. V trimming: 0 bases; J trimming: 7 bases; junction bases outside the gene matches: 3. From germline, CDR1 is SGHTA and CDR2 FQGNSA. This CDR3 is 14 amino acids long. The CDR3 reads CASSLAAGGHEQYF. The DNA of the CDR3 is TGTGCCAGCAGCTTAGCAGCGGGGGGGCATGAGCAGTACTTC.

The chain links TRBV27 to TRBJ2-1; no definite D call. Germline V gene sequence: CDR1 MNHEY, CDR2 SMNVEV (reference sequence). The CDR3 consists of 16 residues. V lost 0 bases to trimming and J lost 5 bases, with 14 bases between them. For the CDR3, the DNA is TGTGCCAGCAGTTTATCGTGGAAGAAAAAGGACAATGAGCAGTTCTTC. Residues: CASSLSWKKKDNEQFF.

The chain employs TRBV11-2 and TRBJ2-1; possible D gene TRBD2, 5 bases. Between the trimmed V and J ends, which lost 5 bases and 0 bases, there was a span of 11 bases. Germline CDR1 reads SGHAT; CDR2 reads FQNNGV. This CDR3 is 15 amino acids long. This CDR3 reads CASSPLRASYNEQFF. Written as DNA, the CDR3 is TGTGCCAGCAGCCCTTTGAGGGCCTCCTACAATGAGCAGTTCTTC.

This clonotype was recorded a few times. V usage is TRBV9 and J usage is TRBJ2-1; D not resolved. Germline CDR1 SGDLS, CDR2 YYNGEE. Trimming left V 4 bases short and J 7 bases short, with 9 bases between. The CDR3 length is 12 residues. CDR3 bases: TGTGCCAGCAGCACAACGAGGAATGAGCAGTTCTTC. Its translation: CASSTTRNEQFF.

A few counts support this clonotype. The CDR3 DNA is TGCGCCAGCAGCCAAGATGTTAGAGCGGGGGATCAAGAGACCCAGTACTTC. Translating gives CASSQDVRAGDQETQYF. V and J are TRBV4-1 and TRBJ2-5; TRBD2 agrees at 8 bases. The CDR3 totals 17 residues. CDR1 and CDR2 (germline): MGHRA, YSYEKL. The V segment lost 0 bases and the J segment 2 bases; nucleotides outside the gene matches: 8.

This clonotype was counted a few times. This chain joins TRBV5-1 and TRBJ2-7, with 8 nucleotides matching TRBD1. Germline CDR1 reads SGHRS; CDR2 reads YFSETQ. Germline trimming cut 0 bases from V and 4 bases from J; bases unmatched to any gene: 9. The CDR3 covers 16 residues. CDR3 sequence (DNA): TGCGCCAGCAGCTTGGGGCCGGGACAGGAGGATTACGAGCAGTACTTC. This sequence encodes CASSLGPGQEDYEQYF.

This clonotype showed up just a few times. J is TRBJ1-1 and V is TRBV7-9, with TRBD1 matching 8 bases. Trimming removed 5 bases from V and 3 bases from J; junction bases left unmatched: 5. The CDR3 extends over 14 amino acids. Germline values: CDR1 SEHNR, CDR2 FQNEAQ (reference sequence). The CDR3 bases are TGTGCCAGCAGCCTAAGGACAGGGTACACTGAAGCTTTCTTT. As protein: CASSLRTGYTEAFF.

This chain links TRBV18 with TRBJ1-6; D remains ambiguous. Germline lookup yields CDR1 KGHSH and CDR2 LQKENI. V was trimmed by 3 bases and J by 6 bases, leaving 15 bases between them. The CDR3 length is 16 residues. The CDR3 loop is CASSPLGGRVNSPLHF. CDR3 nucleotide sequence: TGTGCCAGCTCACCCCTCGGAGGGCGGGTTAATTCACCCCTCCACTTT. The full variable domain, rest sourced from reference TRBV18 and TRBJ1-6, is NAGVMQNPRHLVRRRGQEARLRCSPMKGHSHVYWYRQLPEEGLKFMVYLQKENIIDESGMPKERFSAEFPKEGPSILRIQQVVRGDSAAYFCASSPLGGRVNSPLHFGNGTRLTVT.

The J gene is TRBJ2-1, the V gene TRBV7-9, with 7 bases matching TRBD2. Germline CDR1 reads SEHNR; CDR2 reads FQNEAQ (reference sequence). V was clipped by 5 bases and J by 4 bases; unmatched bases: 11. The CDR3 totals 16 residues. CDR3 in amino acids: CASSPMGTKPYNEQFF. In nucleotides, the CDR3 is TGTGCCAGCAGCCCGATGGGGACTAAACCTTACAATGAGCAGTTCTTC.

The V gene is TRBV5-1, the J gene TRBJ1-1; D ambiguous. CDR3 length equals 14 residues. Germline V CDR1 and CDR2: SGHRS, YFSETQ. The V gene lost 4 bases and the J gene lost 3 bases, with 13 bases spanning the gap. As DNA, the CDR3 is TGCGCCAGCAGCCCTCAGCTGGGCGACACTGAAGCTTTCTTT. Its protein is CASSPQLGDTEAFF.

The chain has TRBV7-2 and TRBJ2-1, with no clear D. CDR3 length: 18 amino acids. CDR1 and CDR2 (germline): SGHTA, FQGNSA. V shed 2 bases and J shed 5 bases, with 22 bases lying between them. The CDR3 spells CASSLPRVAPVVHNEQFF. Written as DNA, the CDR3 is TGTGCCAGCAGCTTACCTCGGGTGGCTCCGGTGGTCCACAATGAGCAGTTCTTC.

The chain is built from TRBV6-5 and TRBJ2-3; 8 positions match TRBD2. This CDR3 has 14 residues. Losses at the gene ends were 4 bases for V and 8 bases for J; bases not matched to a gene: 8. Germline lookup yields CDR1 MNHEY and CDR2 SVGAGI. CDR3 residues: CASSSSGPSGTQYF. The CDR3 DNA follows: TGTGCCAGCAGTTCTAGCGGGCCCTCGGGTACGCAGTATTTT.

V usage is TRBV15 and J usage is TRBJ2-1; 7 bases align to TRBD1. Germline CDR1 is LNHNV and CDR2 is YYDKDF (reference sequence). The CDR3 runs to 14 residues. V was pared by 2 bases and J by 8 bases, with 6 bases of the junction left unmatched. The CDR3 here is CATSRTRGLDEQFF. The CDR3 nucleotides read TGTGCCACCAGCAGAACAAGGGGGCTGGATGAGCAGTTCTTC. The full variable domain, in which reference TRBV15 and TRBJ2-1 provide the parts outside the CDR3, is DAMVIQNPRYQVTQFGKPVTLSCSQTLNHNVMYWYQQKSSQAPKLLFHYYDKDFNNEADTPDNFQSRRPNTSFCFLDIRSPGLGDTAMYLCATSRTRGLDEQFFGPGTRLTVL.

Remarks on this clonotype: At one of its ends the junction is not consistent with the germline gene, which may arise from a read error. The V call is TRBV7-9, the J call TRBJ1-1; TRBD1 matches 8 bases. Germline loops: CDR1 SEHNR, CDR2 FQNEAQ (reference sequence). This CDR3 is built from 14 residues. This CDR3 is CANSATGVNTEAFF. The CDR3 bases are TGTGCCAACAGCGCGACAGGGGTGAACACTGAAGCTTTCTTT.

The chain recombines TRBV7-2 with TRBJ2-1; 9 bases fit TRBD2. This CDR3 contains 15 residues. Germline V gene sequence: CDR1 SGHTA, CDR2 FQGNSA. V shed 5 bases, J shed 4 bases, and the junction held 6 bases outside the gene matches. The CDR3 is CASSVTSGPYNEQFF. Here the CDR3 DNA reads TGTGCCAGCAGCGTAACTAGCGGGCCGTACAATGAGCAGTTCTTC.